Listed below are T cell receptor beta chains from one sample, sequenced in a study of blood T cell repertoires in COVID-19. Clones were read by immunoSEQ multiplex PCR, and TCRdb kept only the in-frame ones, dropping some. Of 320,000 or so clones listed, around 85% were seen once; the top ten hold under 2%. Sequencing was carried out using PBMCs or T cells enriched from blood (not recorded which). These TCRs come from a woman aged 25 to 45 who had been exposed to COVID-19. Each CDR3 is given with its conserved first and last residue. Fields, in order: V gene, J gene, clone size, CDR3 protein. Part of the rows lack a size; the others show once, few, many or a class for expanded clones.

v_call: TRBV28; j_call: TRBJ1-1; clone_size: NA; cdr3_aa: CASSLNRFAWDTKAFF
v_call: TRBV2; j_call: TRBJ2-2; clone_size: NA; cdr3_aa: CASSRDTDTGELFF
v_call: TRBV7-9; j_call: TRBJ2-3; clone_size: NA; cdr3_aa: CASTPPGRGADTQYF
v_call: TRBV29-1; j_call: TRBJ2-5; clone_size: NA; cdr3_aa: CSVEGTFQETQYF
v_call: TRBV4-3; j_call: TRBJ2-2; clone_size: NA; cdr3_aa: CASSQDAGRGSTGELFF
v_call: TRBV28; j_call: TRBJ2-7; clone_size: NA; cdr3_aa: CASSLVGANGYEQYF
v_call: TRBV14; j_call: TRBJ1-2; clone_size: NA; cdr3_aa: CASSQDWRANYGYTF
v_call: TRBV10-1; j_call: TRBJ2-7; clone_size: NA; cdr3_aa: CASKGTSGRKVYHEQYF
v_call: TRBV3-1/TRBV3-2; j_call: TRBJ1-4; clone_size: NA; cdr3_aa: CASSPWDRGMDEKLFF
v_call: TRBV18; j_call: TRBJ1-6; clone_size: NA; cdr3_aa: CASSPPQGIYSPLHF
v_call: TRBV6-5; j_call: TRBJ1-2; clone_size: once; cdr3_aa: CASSGTTGTSYTF
v_call: TRBV10-3; j_call: TRBJ2-1; clone_size: NA; cdr3_aa: CAITGTRSNEQFF
v_call: TRBV19; j_call: TRBJ2-3; clone_size: NA; cdr3_aa: CASMGATDTQYF
v_call: TRBV6-4; j_call: TRBJ2-3; clone_size: NA; cdr3_aa: CASSDSTSGNTDTQYF
v_call: TRBV3-1/TRBV3-2; j_call: TRBJ2-1; clone_size: once; cdr3_aa: CASSPTALNPNEQFF
v_call: TRBV11-2; j_call: TRBJ1-2; clone_size: NA; cdr3_aa: CASSLEGWGGAYGYTF
v_call: TRBV5-1; j_call: TRBJ2-3; clone_size: NA; cdr3_aa: CASRLAGRTDTQYF
v_call: TRBV10-3; j_call: TRBJ1-1; clone_size: NA; cdr3_aa: CAISGTGGTNTEAFF
v_call: TRBV6-2/TRBV6-3; j_call: TRBJ2-3; clone_size: NA; cdr3_aa: CASSYSAVTDTQYF
v_call: TRBV4-1; j_call: TRBJ1-1; clone_size: NA; cdr3_aa: CASSQAGDGTEAFF
v_call: TRBV7-9; j_call: TRBJ2-2; clone_size: NA; cdr3_aa: CASSKSLGELFF
v_call: TRBV27; j_call: TRBJ1-6; clone_size: NA; cdr3_aa: CASSLRQGGTPLHF
v_call: TRBV7-9; j_call: TRBJ1-4; clone_size: NA; cdr3_aa: CASSLVEGGTNEKLFF
v_call: TRBV28; j_call: TRBJ1-2; clone_size: NA; cdr3_aa: CATLAPTGTDLFGYTF
v_call: TRBV25-1; j_call: TRBJ2-4; clone_size: once; cdr3_aa: CASSDRQGLNIQYF
v_call: TRBV9; j_call: TRBJ2-7; clone_size: once; cdr3_aa: CASSTADRAGEQYF
v_call: TRBV11-1; j_call: TRBJ2-5; clone_size: NA; cdr3_aa: CASSSQTGRPETQYF
v_call: TRBV7-2; j_call: TRBJ2-7; clone_size: once; cdr3_aa: CASRPVGGGLYEQYF
v_call: TRBV3-1/TRBV3-2; j_call: TRBJ1-2; clone_size: NA; cdr3_aa: CASSHPGTVYGYTF
v_call: TRBV28; j_call: TRBJ1-2; clone_size: NA; cdr3_aa: CASNKQGGANYGYTF
v_call: TRBV7-9; j_call: TRBJ2-2; clone_size: NA; cdr3_aa: CASSLLSGGFTGELFF
v_call: TRBV4-2; j_call: TRBJ2-3; clone_size: NA; cdr3_aa: CASSLVAGGGTDTQYF
v_call: TRBV3-1/TRBV3-2; j_call: TRBJ1-2; clone_size: NA; cdr3_aa: CASSPLQAGGYGYTF
v_call: TRBV25-1; j_call: TRBJ1-5; clone_size: NA; cdr3_aa: CASSGRGRGQPQHF
v_call: TRBV27; j_call: TRBJ1-2; clone_size: NA; cdr3_aa: CASSLSGQNYGYTF
v_call: TRBV23-1; j_call: TRBJ2-3; clone_size: once; cdr3_aa: CASSLKQEKGRADTQYF
v_call: TRBV4-1; j_call: TRBJ2-7; clone_size: few; cdr3_aa: CASSQVIGGGVSSYEQYF
v_call: TRBV5-1; j_call: TRBJ2-1; clone_size: NA; cdr3_aa: CASSISLAGSSYNEQFF
v_call: TRBV7-9; j_call: TRBJ2-7; clone_size: NA; cdr3_aa: CASSSSGINEQYF
v_call: TRBV6-5; j_call: TRBJ2-2; clone_size: NA; cdr3_aa: CASSPQGTGELFF
v_call: TRBV12-3/TRBV12-4; j_call: TRBJ1-4; clone_size: NA; cdr3_aa: CASKQGNEKLFF
v_call: TRBV28; j_call: TRBJ1-5; clone_size: NA; cdr3_aa: CASSSSISRVNQPQHF
v_call: TRBV6-5; j_call: TRBJ1-4; clone_size: NA; cdr3_aa: CASQTDRGSEKLFF